This T cell receptor beta chain was identified during a study of tissue T cells after allogeneic stem cell transplantation. The repertoire was sequenced with immunoSEQ multiplex PCR; TCRdb's copy has only in-frame clones and lacks some. Of about 42,000 clones listed, roughly 90% are singletons. The sequencing used blood, collected before transplantation. The sequence came from a woman aged 40-69 years who later had graft-versus-host disease after an allogeneic stem cell transplant.

The CDR3 loop is CASSSSGTSGGATDTQYF. The CDR3 nucleotides read TGTGCCAGCAGCTCCTCCGGGACTAGCGGGGGGGCAACAGATACGCAGTATTTT. This chain links TRBV7-9 with TRBJ2-3, with 16 positions matching TRBD2. J lost 3 bases, V lost 4 bases, and 7 bases had no gene match. The germline V gene encodes CDR1 SEHNR and CDR2 FQNEAQ (reference sequence). This CDR3 has 18 amino acids.